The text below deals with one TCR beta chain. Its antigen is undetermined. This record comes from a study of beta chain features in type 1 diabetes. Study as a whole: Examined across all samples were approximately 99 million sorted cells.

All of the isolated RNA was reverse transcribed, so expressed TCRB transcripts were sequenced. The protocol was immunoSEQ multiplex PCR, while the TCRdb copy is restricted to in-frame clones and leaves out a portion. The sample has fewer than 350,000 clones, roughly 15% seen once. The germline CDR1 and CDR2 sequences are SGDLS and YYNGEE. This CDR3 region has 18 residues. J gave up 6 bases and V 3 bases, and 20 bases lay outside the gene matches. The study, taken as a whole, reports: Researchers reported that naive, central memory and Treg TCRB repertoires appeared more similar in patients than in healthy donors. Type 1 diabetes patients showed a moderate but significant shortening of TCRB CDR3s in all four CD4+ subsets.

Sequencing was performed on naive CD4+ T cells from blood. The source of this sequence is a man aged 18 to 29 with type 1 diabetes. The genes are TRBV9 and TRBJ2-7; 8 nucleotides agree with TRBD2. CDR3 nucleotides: TGTGCCAGCAGCGGGGGACTAGGGGACCCAAGGGATCCTACCGAGCAGTACTTC. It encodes CASSGGLGDPRDPTEQYF.